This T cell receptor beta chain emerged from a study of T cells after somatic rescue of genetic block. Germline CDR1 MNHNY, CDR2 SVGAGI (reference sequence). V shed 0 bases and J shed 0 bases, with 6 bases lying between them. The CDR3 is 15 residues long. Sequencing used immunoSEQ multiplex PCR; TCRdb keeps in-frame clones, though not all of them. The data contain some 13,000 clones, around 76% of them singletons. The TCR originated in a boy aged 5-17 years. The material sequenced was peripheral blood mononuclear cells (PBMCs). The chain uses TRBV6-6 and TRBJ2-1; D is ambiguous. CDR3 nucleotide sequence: TGTGCCAGCAGTTACTCACCCTCCTCCTACAATGAGCAGTTCTTC. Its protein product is CASSYSPSSYNEQFF.